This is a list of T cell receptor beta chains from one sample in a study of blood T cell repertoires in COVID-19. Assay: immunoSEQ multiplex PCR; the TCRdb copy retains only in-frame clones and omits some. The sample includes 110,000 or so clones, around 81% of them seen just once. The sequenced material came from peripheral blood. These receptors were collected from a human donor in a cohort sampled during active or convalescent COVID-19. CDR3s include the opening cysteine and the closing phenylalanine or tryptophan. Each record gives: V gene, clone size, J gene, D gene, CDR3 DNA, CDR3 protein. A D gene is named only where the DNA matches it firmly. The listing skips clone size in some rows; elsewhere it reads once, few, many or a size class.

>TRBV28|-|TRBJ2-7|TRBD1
TGTGCCAGCAGTTACCCCCGGGACAGGGGCTCCTACGAGCAGTACTTC
CASSYPRDRGSYEQYF
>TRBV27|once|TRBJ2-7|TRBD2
TGTGCCAGCAGTCCGGGACAGACGACGCGGGGTAGCGGGGGACGACACGAGCAGTACTTC
CASSPGQTTRGSGGRHEQYF
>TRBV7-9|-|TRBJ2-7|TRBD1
TGTGCCAGCAGCCCCCAAACAGGGGGAGGTTTCTCCTACGAGCAGTACTTC
CASSPQTGGGFSYEQYF
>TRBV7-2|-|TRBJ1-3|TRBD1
TGTGCCAGCAGCCCAAGGACAGGGGGCGGAAACACCATATATTTT
CASSPRTGGGNTIYF
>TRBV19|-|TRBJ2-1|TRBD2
TGTGCCAGTAGTAAGGGACTAGCGGCCTACAATGAGCAGTTCTTC
CASSKGLAAYNEQFF
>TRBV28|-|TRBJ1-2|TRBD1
TGTGCCAGCAGTTTCCGGTTTAGGGGGCTGGATCACTATGGCTACACCTTC
CASSFRFRGLDHYGYTF
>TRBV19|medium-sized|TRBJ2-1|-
TGTGCCAGTAGTATTGGTAGATCGTCCTACAATGAGCAGTTCTTC
CASSIGRSSYNEQFF
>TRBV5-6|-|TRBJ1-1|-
TGTGCCAGCACCCCGGGGACCGGGGGAGCTTTCTTT
CASTPGTGGAFF
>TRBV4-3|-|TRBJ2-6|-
TGCGCCAGCAGCCGATTTCCCTCAGGGCCTGGGGCCAACGTCCTGACTTTC
CASSRFPSGPGANVLTF
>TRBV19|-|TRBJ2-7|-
TGTGCCAGTAGTATAGATCTACAGACCTCCCACGAGCAGTACTTC
CASSIDLQTSHEQYF
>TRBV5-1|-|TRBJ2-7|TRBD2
TGCGCCAGCAGCTTGGTAGCGGGATTAGGCTCCTACGAGCAGTACTTC
CASSLVAGLGSYEQYF
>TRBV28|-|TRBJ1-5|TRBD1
TGTGCCAGCACCAGACAGGGGGTTTGGCAGCCCCAGCATTTT
CASTRQGVWQPQHF
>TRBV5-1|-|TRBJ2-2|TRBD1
TGCGCCAGCAGCCCAAAGAACCCCGGGACAGGGAACACCGGGGAGCTGTTTTTT
CASSPKNPGTGNTGELFF
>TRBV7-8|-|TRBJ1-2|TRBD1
TGTGCCAGCAGCGCCAACAGGGGACGGGACTATGGCTACACCTTC
CASSANRGRDYGYTF
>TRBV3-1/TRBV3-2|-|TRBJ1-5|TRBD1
TGTGCCAGCAGCCAAGACGCCACAGGGGTTCAGCCCCAGCATTTT
CASSQDATGVQPQHF
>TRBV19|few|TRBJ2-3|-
TGTGCCAGTAGCGATAAACGAGGGAAGGCTACTAACACAGATACGCAGTATTTT
CASSDKRGKATNTDTQYF
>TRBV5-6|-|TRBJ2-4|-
TGTGCCAGCAGCTCCCCCATTCCACTAGCCAAAAACATTCAGTACTTC
CASSSPIPLAKNIQYF